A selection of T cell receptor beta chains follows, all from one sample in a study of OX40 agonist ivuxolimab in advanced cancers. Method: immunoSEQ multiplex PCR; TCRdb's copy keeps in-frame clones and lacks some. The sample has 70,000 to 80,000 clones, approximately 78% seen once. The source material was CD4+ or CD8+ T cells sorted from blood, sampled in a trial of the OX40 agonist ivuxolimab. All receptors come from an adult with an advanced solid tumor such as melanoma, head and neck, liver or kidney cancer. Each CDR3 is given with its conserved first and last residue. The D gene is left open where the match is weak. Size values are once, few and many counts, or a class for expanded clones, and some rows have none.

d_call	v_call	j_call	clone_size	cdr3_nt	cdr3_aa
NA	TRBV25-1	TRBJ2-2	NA	TGTGCCAGCGGAGACAGACTCAACACCGGGGAGCTGTTTTTT	CASGDRLNTGELFF
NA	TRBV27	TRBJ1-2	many	TGTGCCAGCAGTTTATCCCAATCGGGGGGCTACACCTTC	CASSLSQSGGYTF
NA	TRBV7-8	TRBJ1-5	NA	TGTGCCAGCAGCGGGCCGGGTGCGGGTCCCCAACGAGGTCAGCCCCAGCATTTT	CASSGPGAGPQRGQPQHF
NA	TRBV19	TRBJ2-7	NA	TGTGCCAGTAGTATAGATTCTTATGGGTACGAGCAGTACTTC	CASSIDSYGYEQYF
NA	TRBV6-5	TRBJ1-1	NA	TGTGCCAGCAGTTATGACACCCATTTCACTGAAGCTTTCTTT	CASSYDTHFTEAFF
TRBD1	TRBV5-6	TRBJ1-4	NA	TGTGCCAGCAGCATGACAGGGGGCAGGGATGAAAAACTGTTTTTT	CASSMTGGRDEKLFF
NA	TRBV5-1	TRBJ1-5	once	TGCGCCAGCAGCTCCGGGGCAGGGAACAATCAGCCCCAGCATTTT	CASSSGAGNNQPQHF
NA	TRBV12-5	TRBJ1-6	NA	TGTGCTAGTAGCAAGGGTGATGATAATTCACCCCTCCACTTT	CASSKGDDNSPLHF
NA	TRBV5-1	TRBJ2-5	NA	TGCGCCAGCAGCTTGGGCCTTCAGGGAACTCAAGAGACCCAGTACTTC	CASSLGLQGTQETQYF
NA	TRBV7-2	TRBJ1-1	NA	TGTGCCAGCAGCTTCCTTACCGGGGCAGGGCAGAACACTGAAGCTTTCTTT	CASSFLTGAGQNTEAFF
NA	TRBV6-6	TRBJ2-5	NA	TGTGCCAGCAGTTTGCCGGGCCAAGAGACCCAGTACTTC	CASSLPGQETQYF
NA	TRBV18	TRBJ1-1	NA	TGTGCCAGCTCAACGGAGGGGGAGGGCACTGAAGCTTTCTTT	CASSTEGEGTEAFF
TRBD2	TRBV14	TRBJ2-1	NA	TGTGCCAGCAGCCAAGTAGCGGGGGGGGTGAATGAGCAGTTCTTC	CASSQVAGGVNEQFF
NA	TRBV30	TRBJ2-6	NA	TGTGCCTGGAGTTTCCCGATGTCTGGGGCCAACGTCCTGACTTTC	CAWSFPMSGANVLTF
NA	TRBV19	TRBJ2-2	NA	TGTGCCACCCGAGTGAGCGGGGAGCTGTTTTTT	CATRVSGELFF
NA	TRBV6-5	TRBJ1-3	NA	TGTGCCAGCAGTTATGGGGACCCAAGAAACACCATATATTTT	CASSYGDPRNTIYF
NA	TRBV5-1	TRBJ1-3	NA	TGCGCCAGCAGCTTCCTTGCAGCAGCTTTGGGAAACACCATATATTTT	CASSFLAAALGNTIYF
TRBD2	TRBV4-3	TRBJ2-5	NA	TGCGCCAGCAGCCAAGGGCTAGCGGGTTTTCAAGAGACCCAGTACTTC	CASSQGLAGFQETQYF
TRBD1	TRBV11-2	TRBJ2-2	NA	TGTGCCAGCAGCGATCTGGGACAGGGTTTTCCCGGGGAGCTGTTTTTT	CASSDLGQGFPGELFF
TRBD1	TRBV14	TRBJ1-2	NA	TGTGCCAGCAGCCGACAGGGTACGCAAGCTAACTATGGCTACACCTTC	CASSRQGTQANYGYTF
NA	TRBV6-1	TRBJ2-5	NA	TGTGCCAGCAGGCGGGTCACTGAAGAGACCCAGTACTTC	CASRRVTEETQYF
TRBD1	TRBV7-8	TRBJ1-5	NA	TGTGCCAGCAGCAGAGGACAGGGTTGGGATCAGCCCCAGCATTTT	CASSRGQGWDQPQHF